This T cell receptor beta chain was captured in a study of blood T cell repertoires in COVID-19. In the study overall: Samples taken during acute and convalescent COVID-19 were collected in the United States, Italy and Spain. PBMCs, B-cell-depleted T cells, or T cells were the source of the cDNA or gDNA that made up the material.

V was clipped by 1 base and J by 8 bases; unmatched bases: 6. Per germline, CDR1 SEHNR and CDR2 FQNEAQ (reference sequence). The CDR3 extends over 17 amino acids. Assay: immunoSEQ multiplex PCR; the TCRdb copy retains only in-frame clones and omits some. Of approximately 70,000 clones in the sample, about 81% were seen once. The source material was peripheral blood. The chain couples TRBV7-9 to TRBJ2-1; TRBD2 agrees at 15 bases. The clonotype was recovered from a human donor in a cohort sampled during active COVID-19. The CDR3 loop reads CASSLGTSGGAEDEQFF. CDR3 DNA: TGTGCCAGCAGCTTAGGGACTAGCGGGGGGGCTGAAGATGAGCAGTTCTTC.